This paragraph covers one TCR beta chain sequence. The target antigen is unknown. Compared with germline, one end of the junction differs, possibly owing to a read error. The naive CD8 subset, CD45RO-negative cells positively selected for CCR7, excluded terminally differentiated effector memory CD45RA+ cells. This sample is part of a study of shared clonotypes between healthy human individuals. Study in general: For every donor, three CD4 naive, three CD4 memory, two CD8 naive and one CD8 memory plates were used. Study-level findings and limits: The four-donor shared clonotypes exceeded non-shared clonotypes in generation probability, with non-shared ones scoring lower. The study found approximately 5% of naive CD4 clonotypes shared across a few donors.

Under the authors' procedure: ImmunoSEQ gave junction-only sequences without quality scores, so filtering differed. This table comes from immunoSEQ multiplex PCR, and its TCRdb copy is limited to in-frame clones, with some not included. The V and J calls and clone size come from that table; D and trimming were worked out from the DNA. The repertoire consists of some 2.1 million clones, with about 95% occurring once and the leading ten covering 1% to 1.3%. The sample taken for sequencing was naive CD8+ T cells sorted from blood. This clonotype was obtained from a man aged 18 to 30 in good health.

The CDR3 DNA is TGCGCCAGCGGCCAAGAGGTCCCTCTAGTTAGGAGCGGCACAGATACGCAGTATTTT. Protein product: CASGQEVPLVRSGTDTQYF. The chain carries TRBV4-1 and TRBJ2-3; unclear D gene. Germline loops: CDR1 MGHRA, CDR2 YSYEKL. The CDR3 totals 19 residues.